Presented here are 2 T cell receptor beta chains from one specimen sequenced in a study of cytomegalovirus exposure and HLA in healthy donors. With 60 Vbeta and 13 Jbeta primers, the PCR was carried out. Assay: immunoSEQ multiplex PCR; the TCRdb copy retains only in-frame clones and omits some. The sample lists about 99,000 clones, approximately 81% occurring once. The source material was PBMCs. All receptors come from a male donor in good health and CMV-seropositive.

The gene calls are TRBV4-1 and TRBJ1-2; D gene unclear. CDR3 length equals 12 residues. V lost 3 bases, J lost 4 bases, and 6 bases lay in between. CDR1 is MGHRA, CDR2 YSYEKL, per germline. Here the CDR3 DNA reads TGCGCCAGCAGCCAGGCGGCCTATGGCTACACCTTC. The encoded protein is CASSQAAYGYTF.

The CDR3 nucleotides are TGTGCCAGTCTATCCCATAGCTCTGGGGCCAACGTCCTGACTTTC. Amino acids: CASLSHSSGANVLTF. V and J are TRBV19 and TRBJ2-6; D is uncertain. The CDR3 has 15 residues. Looked up from germline, CDR1 is LNHDA and CDR2 is SQIVND (reference sequence). The V end was cut by 8 bases, the J end by 0 bases, with 11 bases between.